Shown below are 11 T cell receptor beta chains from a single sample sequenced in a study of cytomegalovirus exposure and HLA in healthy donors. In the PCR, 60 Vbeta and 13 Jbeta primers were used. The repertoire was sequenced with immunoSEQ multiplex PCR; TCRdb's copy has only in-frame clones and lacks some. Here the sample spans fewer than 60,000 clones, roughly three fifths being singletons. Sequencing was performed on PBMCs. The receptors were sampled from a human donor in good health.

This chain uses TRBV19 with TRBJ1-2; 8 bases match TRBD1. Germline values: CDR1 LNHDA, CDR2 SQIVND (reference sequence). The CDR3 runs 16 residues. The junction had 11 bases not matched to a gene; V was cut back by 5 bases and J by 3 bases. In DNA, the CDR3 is TGTGCCAGTAGTGGGGGACCGGGACAGGATTACTATGGCTACACCTTC. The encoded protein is CASSGGPGQDYYGYTF.

The CDR3 DNA reads as TGTGCCAGCAGCTTAGGAGCGGGGGGAAGTGGCAATGAGCAGTTCTTC. Its protein is CASSLGAGGSGNEQFF. The gene calls are TRBV7-3 and TRBJ2-1; 9 nucleotides align to TRBD2. With 2 bases clipped from V and 6 bases from J, the junction kept 8 bases outside the gene matches. Germline loops: CDR1 SGHTA, CDR2 FQGTGA. The CDR3 is 16 amino acids.

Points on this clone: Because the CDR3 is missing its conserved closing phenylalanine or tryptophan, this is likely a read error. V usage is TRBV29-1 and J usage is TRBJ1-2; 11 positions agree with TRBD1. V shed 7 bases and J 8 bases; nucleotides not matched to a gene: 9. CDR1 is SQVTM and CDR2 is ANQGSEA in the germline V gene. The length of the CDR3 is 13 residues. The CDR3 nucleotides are TGCAGCGGGCTGGACAGGGGGCGAAGGGGCTACACCCTC. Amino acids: CSGLDRGRRGYTL.

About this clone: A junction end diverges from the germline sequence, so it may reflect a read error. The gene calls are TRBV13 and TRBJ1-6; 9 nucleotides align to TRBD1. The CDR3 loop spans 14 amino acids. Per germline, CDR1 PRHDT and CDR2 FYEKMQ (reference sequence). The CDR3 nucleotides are TGTGCCAGCAGCCTAGGACAGGGGACTTCACCCCTCCACTTT. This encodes CASSLGQGTSPLHF.

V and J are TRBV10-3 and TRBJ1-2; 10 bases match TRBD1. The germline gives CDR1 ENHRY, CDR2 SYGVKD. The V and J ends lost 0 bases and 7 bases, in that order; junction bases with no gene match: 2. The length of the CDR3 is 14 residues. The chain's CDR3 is CAISESWTGGGYTF. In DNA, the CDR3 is TGTGCCATCAGTGAGTCGTGGACAGGGGGTGGCTACACCTTC.

CDR3 in amino acids: CASSRTRGYTF. The CDR3 DNA sequence: TGTGCCAGCTCACGGACTAGGGGCTACACCTTC. J is TRBJ1-2 and V is TRBV18; the D is unclear. This CDR3 is 11 amino acids long. V was shortened by 4 bases and J by 8 bases, with 8 bases between the two germline ends. The germline gives CDR1 KGHSH, CDR2 LQKENI.

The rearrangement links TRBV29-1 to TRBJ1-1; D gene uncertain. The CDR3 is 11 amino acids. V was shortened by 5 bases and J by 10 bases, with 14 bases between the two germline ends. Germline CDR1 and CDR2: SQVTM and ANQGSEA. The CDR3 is CSVSRMEGAFF. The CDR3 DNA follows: TGCAGCGTTTCGCGGATGGAGGGAGCTTTCTTT.

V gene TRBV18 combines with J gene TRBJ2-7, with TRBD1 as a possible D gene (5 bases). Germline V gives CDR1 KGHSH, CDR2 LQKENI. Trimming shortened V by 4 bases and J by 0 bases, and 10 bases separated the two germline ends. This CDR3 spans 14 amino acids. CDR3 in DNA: TGTGCCAGCTCACGGGCCGACAGCTCCTACGAGCAGTACTTC. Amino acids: CASSRADSSYEQYF.

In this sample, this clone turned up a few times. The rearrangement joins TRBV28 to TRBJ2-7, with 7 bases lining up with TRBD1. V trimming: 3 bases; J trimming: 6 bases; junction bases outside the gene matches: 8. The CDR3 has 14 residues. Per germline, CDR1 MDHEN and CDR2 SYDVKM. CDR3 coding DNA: TGTGCCAGCAGTTTCCCCGACAGGGCAGCCGAGCAGTACTTC. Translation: CASSFPDRAAEQYF.

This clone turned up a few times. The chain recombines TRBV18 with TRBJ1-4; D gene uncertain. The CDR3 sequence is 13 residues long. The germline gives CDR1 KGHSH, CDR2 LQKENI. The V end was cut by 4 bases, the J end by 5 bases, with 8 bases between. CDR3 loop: CASSRGVNEKLFF. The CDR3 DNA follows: TGTGCCAGCTCACGCGGAGTAAATGAAAAACTGTTTTTT.

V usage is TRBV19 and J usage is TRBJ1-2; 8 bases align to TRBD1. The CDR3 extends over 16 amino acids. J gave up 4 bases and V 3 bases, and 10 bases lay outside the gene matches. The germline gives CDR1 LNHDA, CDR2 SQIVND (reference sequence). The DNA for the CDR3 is TGTGCCAGTAGTATCGGCGACAGGGGCGGTAGCTATGGCTACACCTTC. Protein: CASSIGDRGGSYGYTF. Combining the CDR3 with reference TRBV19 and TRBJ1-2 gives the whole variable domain DGGITQSPKYLFRKEGQNVTLSCEQNLNHDAMYWYRQDPGQGLRLIYYSQIVNDFQKGDIAEGYSVSREKKESFPLTVTSAQKNPTAFYLCASSIGDRGGSYGYTFGSGTRLTVV.